The 6 T cell receptor beta chains presented below share a single source sample, sequenced in a study of blood T cells in healthy people across ages. The second PCR ran roughly 7 to 11 cycles with a sample-barcoded 5' primer and J-beta primers. TCRdb redid the calling of the 5' RACE reads with MiXCR, one entry per CDR3 protein. The sample carries about 1.1 million distinct CDR3 sequences, around two fifths recorded once. The source material was blood. Receptors were obtained from a man aged 18 to 29 in good health.

The chain couples TRBV24-1 to TRBJ2-3, with TRBD1 identical over 12 bases. V lost 4 bases, J lost 3 bases, and 7 bases stayed unmatched. Germline lookup yields CDR1 KGHDR and CDR2 SFDVKD. There are 17 residues in the CDR3. The CDR3: CATSDRDRGRETDTQYF. For the CDR3, the DNA is TGTGCCACCAGTGACAGGGACAGGGGGCGAGAGACAGATACGCAGTATTTT.

The chain's CDR3 is CASSQGVEREQYF. The CDR3 DNA follows: TGTGCCAGCAGCCAAGGGGTCGAGAGGGAGCAGTACTTC. The chain is built from TRBV3-1 and TRBJ2-7; no clear D. The V and J ends lost 1 base and 7 bases respectively, with 11 bases between them. This CDR3 has 13 residues. Germline CDR1 reads LGHDT; CDR2 reads YNNKEL (reference sequence).

The genes are TRBV6-1 and TRBJ1-2, with D perhaps matching TRBD1 (5 bases). Trimming removed 5 bases from V and 5 bases from J, with 18 bases in between. In germline, CDR1 is MNHNS, CDR2 SASEGT. This CDR3 contains 15 residues. The CDR3 region is CASSPGRRVLYGYTF. CDR3 bases: TGTGCCAGCAGTCCGGGACGGAGGGTTTTGTATGGCTACACCTTC.

This chain links TRBV18 with TRBJ2-3, with D possibly called TRBD1 or TRBD2 (5 bases each). Germline-derived CDR1 and CDR2 are KGHSH and LQKENI. V dropped 3 bases and J dropped 5 bases, with 24 bases sitting between them. This CDR3 has 18 residues. The CDR3 sequence: CASSPGLVGLRVGDTQYF. The CDR3 DNA reads as TGTGCCAGCTCACCCGGATTAGTAGGACTCAGGGTGGGAGATACGCAGTATTTT.

This clonotype has just a few counts. V usage is TRBV9 and J usage is TRBJ2-3, with a weak D call TRBD2 (5 bases). The CDR3 totals 17 residues. Trimming took off 0 bases at V and 4 bases at J, with 18 bases between the two ends. Germline V lookup: CDR1 SGDLS, CDR2 YYNGEE. CDR3 region: CASSVATGGRQADTQYF. CDR3 DNA sequence: TGTGCCAGCAGCGTAGCTACTGGAGGAAGGCAGGCAGATACGCAGTATTTT.

The J gene is TRBJ1-5, the V gene TRBV6-1; D not certain. Germline V gives CDR1 MNHNS, CDR2 SASEGT. CDR3 length equals 11 residues. Between the trimmed V and J ends, which lost 11 bases and 1 base, there was a span of 6 bases. The CDR3 is CAAQSNQPQHF. As DNA, the CDR3 is TGTGCCGCCCAAAGCAATCAGCCCCAGCATTTT.